The T cell receptor (beta chain) described here comes from a study of shared clonotypes between healthy human individuals. Study-wide background: The people who gave samples were a couple of women and a few men aged 18 to 49. Overall study findings and caveats: Sequencing depth was expected to affect clonotype sharing among donors.

Approximately 300 ng DNA, tens of thousands of T cell genomes, went into unsorted PBMC replicate PCRs. How the authors handled the data: For the immunoSEQ data, sequences were junction-only without quality scores, so filtering differed. Only in-frame clones appear in the TCRdb table, and some are missing; sequencing was by immunoSEQ multiplex PCR. The DNA was the basis for D and trimming; V, J and clone size are from that table. The sample has 450,000 to 550,000 clones; about four fifths are singletons. Trimming shortened V by 1 base and J by 5 bases, and 9 bases separated the two germline ends. Germline values: CDR1 SGHDT, CDR2 YYEEEE. This CDR3 has 13 amino acids. This clone has only a few counts. Its target is unknown.

The TCR was taken from a woman aged 40 to 50 in good health. Some clones in this sample may be carry-over from other donors' samples. Sequenced input: PBMCs. This rearrangement joins TRBV5-6 to TRBJ1-1; D is possibly TRBD1 (5 bases). CDR3 amino acids: CASSLPWGTEAFF. For the CDR3, the DNA is TGTGCCAGCAGCTTGCCCTGGGGGACTGAAGCTTTCTTT.